These 7 T cell receptor beta chains were all obtained from the same sample, sequenced in a study of shared clonotypes between healthy human individuals. Assay: immunoSEQ multiplex PCR; the TCRdb copy retains only in-frame clones and omits some. Of millions of clones in the sample, approximately 94% were seen once. CD45RO-negative, CCR7-positively selected cells formed the naive CD8 fraction, excluding terminally differentiated effector memory CD45RA+ cells. Specimen: naive CD8+ T cells sorted from blood. These receptors all come from a young man in good health.

This chain uses TRBV5-6 with TRBJ2-7; 7 bases match TRBD2. There are 13 residues in the CDR3. From germline, CDR1 is SGHDT and CDR2 YYEEEE. The V and J ends lost 4 bases and 5 bases, in that order; junction bases with no gene match: 6. DNA of the CDR3: TGTGCCAGCAGCCTGGCAGCGGGAAACGAGCAGTACTTC. This sequence encodes CASSLAAGNEQYF.

The J gene is TRBJ2-2, the V gene TRBV30; D unresolved. CDR1 and CDR2 (germline): GTSNPN, SVGIG (reference sequence). CDR3 length equals 13 residues. Trimming stripped 0 bases from V and 9 bases from J, with 11 bases between. CDR3 bases: TGTGCCTGGAGTGTTGATTACAGCTGGGAGCTGTTTTTT. It encodes CAWSVDYSWELFF. The complete variable domain, with remaining parts taken from reference TRBV30 and TRBJ2-2, reads SQTIHQWPATLVQPVGSPLSLECTVEGTSNPNLYWYRQAAGRGLQLLFYSVGIGQISSEVPQNLSASRPQDRQFILSSKKLLLSDSGFYLCAWSVDYSWELFFGEGSRLTVL.

The chain carries TRBV4-1 and TRBJ1-1; D not resolved. The CDR3 extends over 14 amino acids. Germline CDR1 MGHRA, CDR2 YSYEKL. V lost 3 bases and J 4 bases, leaving 12 bases between the germline ends. The CDR3 region is CASSHSRGTTEAFF. In DNA form, the CDR3 reads TGCGCCAGCAGCCATTCCCGGGGTACCACTGAAGCTTTCTTT.

The chain is built from TRBV28 and TRBJ2-3, with 7 bases aligning to TRBD1. The germline CDR1 and CDR2 sequences are MDHEN and SYDVKM. V lost 6 bases and J lost 0; bases outside the gene matches: 9. The CDR3 runs 16 residues. The CDR3 protein is CASSFTGVTSTDTQYF. Written as DNA, the CDR3 is TGTGCCAGCAGCTTTACAGGGGTCACTAGCACAGATACGCAGTATTTT.

This clone was seen once. The rearrangement links TRBV18 to TRBJ2-2, with TRBD1 as a possible D gene (6 bases). This CDR3 is built from 18 residues. Germline V gene lookup returns CDR1 KGHSH and CDR2 LQKENI. Trimming took 0 bases from V and 2 from J, leaving 16 bases between them. CDR3 nucleotide sequence: TGTGCCAGCTCACCACCGAGCGGCCAGGGGCTTAACACCGGGGAGCTGTTTTTT. Translating it yields CASSPPSGQGLNTGELFF.

This chain links TRBV2 with TRBJ2-7, with D perhaps matching TRBD1 (7 bases). Deletions cut 9 bases from V and 2 bases from J, with 20 bases between. The CDR3 contains 15 residues. Germline V gene data show CDR1 as SNHLY and CDR2 as FYNNEI. The CDR3 nucleotides are TGTGCCAGTGAGATGGAGGGGGCACCAACCTACGAGCAGTACTTC. The encoded protein is CASEMEGAPTYEQYF. The full variable domain, with the rest looked up from reference TRBV2 and TRBJ2-7, is EPEVTQTPSHQVTQMGQEVILRCVPISNHLYFYWYRQILGQKVEFLVSFYNNEISEKSEIFDDQFSVERPDGSNFTLKIRSTKLEDSAMYFCASEMEGAPTYEQYFGPGTRLTVT.

V usage is TRBV19 and J usage is TRBJ2-1; tentatively, D is TRBD2 (5 bases). Germline loops: CDR1 LNHDA, CDR2 SQIVND (reference sequence). This CDR3 spans 15 amino acids. V was cut by 6 bases and J by 2 bases, with 14 bases left in between. CDR3 residues: CASRPRGAPYNEQFF. Written as DNA, the CDR3 is TGTGCCAGTAGACCCCGGGGAGCCCCCTACAATGAGCAGTTCTTC.